These T cell receptor beta chains were read from a single sample in a study of T cells after yellow fever vaccination. TCRdb called the 5' RACE reads again in MiXCR, with one record for every CDR3 protein. Here the sample spans 550,000 to 750,000 distinct CDR3 sequences, about 13% being singletons. Sequenced material: PBMCs, taken on the day of the yellow fever booster vaccination. These receptors were taken from a man aged 25 to 45 who received the YFV17D yellow fever vaccine. Each CDR3 is given with its conserved first and last residue. D genes are given only for firm matches. Size is omitted from some rows. Given values are once, few, many or a class for expanded clones.

CDR3 DNA,CDR3 protein,J gene,V gene,D gene,clone size
TGCGCCAGCAGCTTGGCCGTAACAGATACGCAGTATTTT,CASSLAVTDTQYF,TRBJ2-3,TRBV5-1,NA,many
TGTGCCAGCAGTTCGCCGGGACCCCTAGAGACCCAGTACTTC,CASSSPGPLETQYF,TRBJ2-5,TRBV27,NA,NA
TGCAGCCTCACTCCAAGGACGGCAGGTGAGCAGTTCTTC,CSLTPRTAGEQFF,TRBJ2-1,TRBV29-1,NA,few
TGTGCCTGGAGTACAGGGGTGACTGAAGCTTTCTTT,CAWSTGVTEAFF,TRBJ1-1,TRBV30,TRBD1,few
TGTGCCAGCAGCTTAGCCTTGAATCAGGGAGAGACCCAGTACTTC,CASSLALNQGETQYF,TRBJ2-5,TRBV7-9,NA,few
TGTGCCAGCAGCCAACGGACAGGAACGGGCGAGCAGTACTTC,CASSQRTGTGEQYF,TRBJ2-7,TRBV4-2,TRBD1,NA
TGTGCCAGCAGTCAGACTAGCGGGGGACGCAACGAGCAGTACTTC,CASSQTSGGRNEQYF,TRBJ2-7,TRBV6-1,TRBD2,NA
TGTGCCAGCAGTTCCGGTATTATAGCGGGAGGCCCCGCCTACGAGCAGTACTTC,CASSSGIIAGGPAYEQYF,TRBJ2-7,TRBV11-2,TRBD2,NA
TGTGCCAGCACCCTCTTTTGGGTAGCGGGACTGAATGAGCAGTTCTTC,CASTLFWVAGLNEQFF,TRBJ2-1,TRBV7-2,TRBD2,NA
TGCGCCAGCAGCCTGACACGGACAGGGGTAATAGAGACCCAGTACTTC,CASSLTRTGVIETQYF,TRBJ2-5,TRBV5-1,TRBD1,NA
TGTGCCAGCAGCCAGGGACTAGCGGTCTCCTACGAGCAGTACTTC,CASSQGLAVSYEQYF,TRBJ2-7,TRBV14,TRBD2,few
TGTGCCAGTAGTAACGGGGTTGCGGGAGCCACATTCAATGAGCAGTTCTTC,CASSNGVAGATFNEQFF,TRBJ2-1,TRBV19,TRBD2,NA
TGTGCCAGTACCCCGGAAGGGGGGGGAAATGAAAAACTGTTTTTT,CASTPEGGGNEKLFF,TRBJ1-4,TRBV19,NA,NA
TGCAGTGCTAGAAGGGCTAGCGGGGGGCTCTCTACCTACGAGCAGTACTTC,CSARRASGGLSTYEQYF,TRBJ2-7,TRBV20-1,TRBD2,few
TGTGCCAGCAGCTTTGTGACGGATCACGCGGAGACCCAGTACTTC,CASSFVTDHAETQYF,TRBJ2-5,TRBV5-4,NA,NA
TGTGCCAGCAGCACAGACCCAAACACCGGGGAGCTGTTTTTT,CASSTDPNTGELFF,TRBJ2-2,TRBV11-1,NA,NA
TGTGCCAGCAGTTACCCAGGACTAGCGGGAGTAGGTGAGCAGTTCTTC,CASSYPGLAGVGEQFF,TRBJ2-1,TRBV6-2/TRBV6-3,TRBD2,NA
TGCAGCGTTGAAGATCTTAGTCGGGTATATCCCGGGCCTAGCTCAAGAGGCCGTTACGAGCAGTACTTC,CSVEDLSRVYPGPSSRGRYEQYF,TRBJ2-7,TRBV29-1,NA,few
TGTGCCAGCAGCCCAGACACCTCCCTTGGTCAGCCCCAGCATTTT,CASSPDTSLGQPQHF,TRBJ1-5,TRBV7-2,NA,few
TGTGCCAGCAGCTTAGGCCAGGAGGTTTATGGCTACACCTTC,CASSLGQEVYGYTF,TRBJ1-2,TRBV7-2,NA,few
TGTGCCAGCAGCTTTCCAACAGCCTCCTCCTACAATGAGCAGTTCTTC,CASSFPTASSYNEQFF,TRBJ2-1,TRBV11-2,NA,NA
TGTGCCACCAGGCAGGGGGCGCGGGACGAGCAGTACTTC,CATRQGARDEQYF,TRBJ2-7,TRBV24-1,TRBD1,NA
TGTGCCAGCAGCTCCAACGGTGGGCCTTGGCTGAACACCGGGGAGCTGTTTTTT,CASSSNGGPWLNTGELFF,TRBJ2-2,TRBV11-2,NA,NA
TGTGCCAGCAAACCGGGACTAGCGGGAGGAGAGCAGTTCTTC,CASKPGLAGGEQFF,TRBJ2-1,TRBV28,TRBD2,few
TGCAGTGCTAGAGATACGGGAGTGGGAGAGACCCAGTACTTC,CSARDTGVGETQYF,TRBJ2-5,TRBV20-1,NA,many
TGTGCCAGCAGCGTCGACAGGGATAAAGGCAGTGGTGAGCAGTTCTTC,CASSVDRDKGSGEQFF,TRBJ2-1,TRBV7-2,TRBD1,NA
TGTGCCAGCAGCCAAAAGGCAGATAATGGCTACACCTTC,CASSQKADNGYTF,TRBJ1-2,TRBV3-1,NA,NA
TGCAGTGCACCAAAAGCCCCCGGGACCCCGTCCGAGCAGTACTTC,CSAPKAPGTPSEQYF,TRBJ2-7,TRBV20-1,NA,few
TGCAGTGCTAGAGTAACGGGACAGGGGAACTATGGCTACACCTTC,CSARVTGQGNYGYTF,TRBJ1-2,TRBV20-1,TRBD1,few
TGTGCCAGCAGCCCCGGGGCAAGAGCGGGGTTCCAAGAGACCCAGTACTTC,CASSPGARAGFQETQYF,TRBJ2-5,TRBV7-2,TRBD2,few
TGTGCCAGCAGTGAACAGAGGCGGGATGGCTACACCTTC,CASSEQRRDGYTF,TRBJ1-2,TRBV25-1,NA,NA
TGTGCCAGCTCACCACCCCCCGAGGGTCCAGAGACCCAGTACTTC,CASSPPPEGPETQYF,TRBJ2-5,TRBV18,NA,NA
TGTGCCAGCAGTCACAGGGGGGGACTCAATGAGCAGTTCTTC,CASSHRGGLNEQFF,TRBJ2-1,TRBV27,NA,NA
TGCAGTGCTACGGGACTAGCGAGACCCTACAATGAGCAGTTCTTC,CSATGLARPYNEQFF,TRBJ2-1,TRBV20-1,TRBD2,NA
TGTGCCAGCAGCTCCGAGGCGGGGACTGGAGATACGCAGTATTTT,CASSSEAGTGDTQYF,TRBJ2-3,TRBV7-2,NA,few
TGTGCCAGCAGCTTAACCAGCGACCATAGCACAGATACGCAGTATTTT,CASSLTSDHSTDTQYF,TRBJ2-3,TRBV7-2,NA,few
TGTGCCAGCAGCTCCCGGGACAGGGGGCCTGTCCATGAGCAGTTCTTC,CASSSRDRGPVHEQFF,TRBJ2-1,TRBV7-2,TRBD1,few
TGTGCCAGCAGTTTACGAGGAGACTACAATGAGCAGTTCTTC,CASSLRGDYNEQFF,TRBJ2-1,TRBV27,NA,many
TGTGCCAGCAGCCGTCAGGTTAAAAATTCACCCCTCCACTTT,CASSRQVKNSPLHF,TRBJ1-6,TRBV14,NA,few
TGTGCCAGCAGCTTAGCGGAGGGAAGGAACTATGGCTACACCTTC,CASSLAEGRNYGYTF,TRBJ1-2,TRBV7-9,NA,NA